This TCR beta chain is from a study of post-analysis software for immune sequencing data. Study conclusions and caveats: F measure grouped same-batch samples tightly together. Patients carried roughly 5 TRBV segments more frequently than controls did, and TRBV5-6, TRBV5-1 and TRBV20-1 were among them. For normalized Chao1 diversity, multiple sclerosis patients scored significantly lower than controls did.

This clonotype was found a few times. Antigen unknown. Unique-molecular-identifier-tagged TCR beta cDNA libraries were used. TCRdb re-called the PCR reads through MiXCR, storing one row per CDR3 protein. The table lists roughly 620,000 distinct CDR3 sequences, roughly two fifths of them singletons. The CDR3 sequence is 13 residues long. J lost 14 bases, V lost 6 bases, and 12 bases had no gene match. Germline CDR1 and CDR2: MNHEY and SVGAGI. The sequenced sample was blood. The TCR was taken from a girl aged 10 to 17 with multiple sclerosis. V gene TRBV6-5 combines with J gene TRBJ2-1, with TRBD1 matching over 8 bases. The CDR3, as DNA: TGTGCCAGCAGAACCCAGGGGGCTAGGATGGAGTTCTTC. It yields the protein CASRTQGARMEFF.